These 17 T cell receptor beta chains were all obtained from the same sample, sequenced in a study of long-term antiretroviral therapy in people with HIV. The libraries were made with immunoSEQ v3.0 at survey level. This table comes from immunoSEQ multiplex PCR, and its TCRdb copy is limited to in-frame clones, with some not included. The table records tens of thousands of clones, over 70% of them present only once. Sequencing was performed on unsorted PBMCs, taken 0.6 years after starting antiretroviral therapy. The receptors derive from a man between 18 and 35 years old with HIV.

The CDR3 coding sequence is TGTGCCTGGGACAGGGAGTTGAACACTGAAGCTTTCTTT. The encoded protein is CAWDRELNTEAFF. V and J are TRBV30 and TRBJ1-1; TRBD1 aligns across 7 bases. The CDR3 totals 13 residues. V lost 5 bases to trimming and J lost 0 bases; unmatched junction nucleotides: 3. In germline, CDR1 is GTSNPN, CDR2 SVGIG (reference sequence). Full variable domain (rest looked up from reference TRBV30 and TRBJ1-1): SQTIHQWPATLVQPVGSPLSLECTVEGTSNPNLYWYRQAAGRGLQLLFYSVGIGQISSEVPQNLSASRPQDRQFILSSKKLLLSDSGFYLCAWDRELNTEAFFGQGTRLTVV.

This chain joins TRBV7-2 and TRBJ1-1, with D tentatively TRBD1 (5 bases). CDR1 and CDR2 from the germline V gene are SGHTA and FQGNSA. Deletions cut 5 bases from V and 0 bases from J, with 7 bases between. The CDR3 has 13 residues. CDR3 protein: CASSPGMNTEAFF. The CDR3 coding sequence is TGTGCCAGCAGCCCAGGGATGAACACTGAAGCTTTCTTT.

The gene calls are TRBV11-2 and TRBJ2-5; tentatively, D is TRBD1 (5 bases). The CDR3 covers 16 residues. From germline, CDR1 is SGHAT and CDR2 FQNNGV. V was shortened by 1 base and J by 1 base, with 13 bases between the two germline ends. CDR3 nucleotide sequence: TGTGCCAGCAGCTTAGGGTTCCAGGGAAGCCAAGAGACCCAGTACTTC. Its protein product is CASSLGFQGSQETQYF.

The chain links TRBV5-6 to TRBJ2-2, with D hard to call. CDR3 size: 15 residues. CDR1 is SGHDT, CDR2 YYEEEE, per germline. Trimming stripped 1 base from V and 4 bases from J, with 11 bases between. CDR3 sequence (DNA): TGTGCCAGCAGCTTGTGGACGTTGGTCACCGGGGAGCTGTTTTTT. Protein sequence: CASSLWTLVTGELFF.

This clone was counted between two and nine times. The J gene is TRBJ1-1, the V gene TRBV18, with no clear D. The CDR3 contains 12 residues. CDR1 and CDR2 from the germline V gene are KGHSH and LQKENI. Trimming removed 1 base at V and 6 bases at J, with 6 bases between. CDR3 region: CASSPRQAEAFF. For the CDR3, the DNA is TGTGCCAGCTCACCACGGCAGGCTGAAGCTTTCTTT.

The chain employs TRBV7-2 and TRBJ2-7, with 11 bases fitting TRBD2. Germline V CDR1 and CDR2: SGHTA, FQGNSA. The CDR3 runs to 17 residues. J gave up 6 bases and V 4 bases, and 14 bases lay outside the gene matches. The CDR3 region has the DNA TGTGCCAGCAGCTCAGACCCCCTAGCGGGAGGAAACCGCGAGCAGTACTTC. It is translated as CASSSDPLAGGNREQYF.

The rearrangement uses TRBV29-1 and TRBJ2-1; tentatively, D is TRBD2 (5 bases). The CDR3 has 13 residues. The V gene's germline CDR1 is SQVTM and CDR2 ANQGSEA. The V gene lost 7 bases and the J gene lost 6 bases, with 16 bases spanning the gap. CDR3 residues: CSARGPGGNEQFF. In DNA form, the CDR3 reads TGCAGCGCCAGAGGCCCTGGAGGCAATGAGCAGTTCTTC.

The rearrangement joins TRBV7-2 to TRBJ2-7; 7 bases fit TRBD1. V was clipped by 5 bases and J by 2 bases; unmatched bases: 6. The CDR3 is 14 amino acids. Germline V gene lookup returns CDR1 SGHTA and CDR2 FQGNSA. For the CDR3, the DNA is TGTGCCAGCAGCCCAGGGGGTTCGCCCTACGAGCAGTACTTC. Translating gives CASSPGGSPYEQYF.

This clone has only one observation. V gene TRBV7-2 combines with J gene TRBJ2-1; D unresolved. V lost 2 bases, J lost 6 bases, and 5 bases lay in between. Germline V lookup: CDR1 SGHTA, CDR2 FQGNSA. This CDR3 comprises 12 residues. CDR3 loop: CASSLTLNEQFF. CDR3 in DNA: TGTGCCAGCAGCTTAACCCTCAATGAGCAGTTCTTC. The full variable domain, completed using reference TRBV7-2 and TRBJ2-1, is GAGVSQSPSNKVTEKGKDVELRCDPISGHTALYWYRQSLGQGLEFLIYFQGNSAPDKSGLPSDRFSAERTGGSVSTLTIQRTQQEDSAVYLCASSLTLNEQFFGPGTRLTVL.

The chain recombines TRBV4-3 with TRBJ2-3; 10 positions agree with TRBD2. The germline V gene encodes CDR1 LGHNA and CDR2 YSLEER. The CDR3 totals 18 residues. V was pared by 0 bases and J by 5 bases, with 11 bases of the junction left unmatched. The DNA of the CDR3 is TGCGCCAGCAGCCAAGAGATATGGAGAGCGGGAGGGATAGATACGCAGTATTTT. Translated: CASSQEIWRAGGIDTQYF.

J is TRBJ1-2 and V is TRBV5-6; D might be TRBD1 (5 bases). The CDR3 runs 13 residues. V was trimmed by 2 bases and J by 8 bases, leaving 13 bases between them. CDR1 SGHDT and CDR2 YYEEEE come from the germline V gene. The CDR3 reads CASSLSRRVGYTF. The CDR3 nucleotides read TGTGCCAGCAGCTTATCGCGCAGGGTCGGCTACACCTTC.

The table lists this clone with a few counts. The chain couples TRBV11-3 to TRBJ2-2, with 8 bases identical to TRBD2. CDR3 length equals 17 residues. Germline CDR1 reads SGHNT; CDR2 reads YENEEA. Trimming at V came to 1 base and at J to 2 bases, leaving 6 bases not matched to a gene. The CDR3 DNA sequence: TGTGCCAGCAGCTTAGCCATAGCGGGACCAAACACCGGGGAGCTGTTTTTT. Its translation is CASSLAIAGPNTGELFF.

The chain joins TRBV5-1 to TRBJ2-5; 7 bases match TRBD2. Trimming cost V 0 bases and J 2 bases; bases outside gene matches: 1. Germline assignment: CDR1 SGHRS and CDR2 YFSETQ. The CDR3 covers 14 residues. The CDR3 DNA reads TGCGCCAGCAGCTTGGCCGGGGGGCAAGAGACCCAGTACTTC. Its protein product is CASSLAGGQETQYF.

In its sample, this clone was seen once. The CDR3 sequence is CASSFLTGGETQYF. The DNA of the CDR3 is TGTGCCAGCAGTTTCTTAACGGGGGGAGAGACCCAGTACTTC. V gene TRBV28 combines with J gene TRBJ2-5; 7 bases fit TRBD2. The CDR3 has 14 residues. The ends lost 3 bases at V and 4 bases at J; junction bases unmatched: 5. Germline V gene data show CDR1 as MDHEN and CDR2 as SYDVKM.

The rearrangement joins TRBV27 to TRBJ2-7; D may be TRBD2 (5 bases). Trimming pared 5 bases from V and 5 bases from J, leaving 10 bases between. CDR1 is MNHEY, CDR2 SMNVEV, per germline (reference sequence). The CDR3 sequence is 12 residues long. CDR3 coding DNA: TGTGCCAGCAGTATCATCGGGGACGAGCAGTACTTC. The encoded protein is CASSIIGDEQYF.

V gene TRBV6-6 combines with J gene TRBJ2-3, with 10 bases matching TRBD2. Looked up from germline, CDR1 is MNHNY and CDR2 is SVGAGI (reference sequence). The CDR3 has 14 residues. V lost 8 bases, J lost 1 base, and 3 bases stayed unmatched. The DNA of the CDR3 is TGTGCCAGCGGGGGGACTAGCGGCACAGATACGCAGTATTTT. It yields the protein CASGGTSGTDTQYF.

The V call is TRBV27, the J call TRBJ2-5, with a tentative D call TRBD1 (5 bases). V was clipped by 2 bases and J by 6 bases, with 10 bases between them. The CDR3 totals 13 residues. Looked up from germline, CDR1 is MNHEY and CDR2 is SMNVEV (reference sequence). The CDR3 DNA reads TGTGCCAGCAGTTTAAGCCAGGGAAAGACCCAGTACTTC. Translating it yields CASSLSQGKTQYF.